A single TCR beta chain is shown here with its context. The data derive from a study of cytomegalovirus exposure and HLA in healthy donors. TCRdb keeps only in-frame clones here, not all; method: immunoSEQ multiplex PCR. The sample lists approximately 230,000 clones; about 90% were seen once. Germline trimming cut 6 bases from V and 0 bases from J; bases unmatched to any gene: 4. The germline gives CDR1 SQVTM, CDR2 ANQGSEA. This CDR3 has 14 residues. The TCR sequence derives from a man aged 18 to 29 in good health and CMV-seropositive. Sequenced: PBMCs. The rearrangement joins TRBV29-1 to TRBJ2-7; 11 bases agree with TRBD2. Here the CDR3 reads CSVKGTSGSYEQYF. As DNA, the CDR3 is TGCAGCGTCAAAGGGACTAGCGGCTCCTACGAGCAGTACTTC.